The entry that follows covers one T cell receptor beta chain sequence. Original processing notes: Counts of nucleated cells, estimated from reference gene primer amplification, were obtained. Assay used: immunoSEQ multiplex PCR; TCRdb lists only in-frame clones, some missing. V, J and clone size reflect that table, while D and trimming were determined from the DNA. This sample has tens of thousands of clones, with 85% found just once. This sample stems from a study of blood T cell repertoires in COVID-19. As for the study in general: Samples of COVID-19 (acute and convalescent) were obtained from the United States, Italy and Spain. The analysed material was cDNA or gDNA that came from T cells, B-cell-depleted T cells, or PBMCs.

J was trimmed by 0 bases and V by 2 bases; bases with no gene match: 14. The CDR3 length is 20 residues. Germline CDR1 and CDR2: SGHRS and YFSETQ. This sequence originates from a man aged 55 to 70 with acute or convalescent COVID-19. The sample comprised peripheral blood. The V call is TRBV5-1, the J call TRBJ1-3; TRBD1 matches 10 bases. The CDR3 here is CASSFQISGQGVNSGNTIYF. CDR3 coding DNA: TGCGCCAGCAGCTTCCAGATTTCCGGACAGGGGGTAAACTCTGGAAACACCATATATTTT.